This entry lists 26 T cell receptor beta chains sequenced from one sample in a study of CD8 T cells in Susac syndrome. Random hexamers were used to reverse transcribe an amount of roughly 0.5 to 1 ug RNA. Using its own MiXCR run on the immunoSEQ multiplex PCR reads, TCRdb lists one record per CDR3 protein. The sample consists of roughly 130,000 distinct CDR3 sequences, 90% to 95% of them appearing once. Sequencing used CD4+ T cells from PBMCs. These receptor sequences come from a human donor in good health.

V gene TRBV18 combines with J gene TRBJ1-2; TRBD1 is a possible D gene (5 bases). Germline loops: CDR1 KGHSH, CDR2 LQKENI. Trimming removed 4 bases at V and 4 bases at J, with 16 bases between. The CDR3 sequence is 15 residues long. CDR3: CASSLEDTLGYGYTF. DNA of the CDR3: TGTGCCAGCTCACTAGAGGACACCTTAGGCTATGGCTACACCTTC.

CDR3 DNA sequence: TGTGCCAGCAGTATGACTCCCGCCCCCGAGCAGTACTTC. Encoded protein: CASSMTPAPEQYF. This rearrangement joins TRBV12-3 or TRBV12-4 to TRBJ2-7; D remains ambiguous. The CDR3 is made up of 13 amino acids. V lost 5 bases, J lost 6 bases, and 14 bases lay in between.

The chain links TRBV7-2 to TRBJ2-3; D not certain. Trimming shortened V by 5 bases and J by 7 bases, and 25 bases separated the two germline ends. This CDR3 spans 17 amino acids. Germline V lookup: CDR1 SGHTA, CDR2 FQGNSA. For the CDR3, the DNA is TGTGCCAGCAGCCTCAGACGAATTGCTCTGGCTCAAAATACGCAGTATTTT. It specifies CASSLRRIALAQNTQYF.

The gene calls are TRBV18 and TRBJ2-1; D is ambiguous. V was trimmed by 2 bases and J by 5 bases, leaving 4 bases between them. The length of the CDR3 is 12 residues. Germline values: CDR1 KGHSH, CDR2 LQKENI. In nucleotides, the CDR3 is TGTGCCAGCTCACCAAAAGACAATGAGCAGTTCTTC. It encodes CASSPKDNEQFF.

This clonotype was counted once. The chain combines TRBV27 with TRBJ2-2; D uncertain. The CDR3 has 13 residues. The V and J ends lost 7 bases and 2 bases respectively, with 8 bases between them. The germline CDR1 and CDR2 sequences are MNHEY and SMNVEV (reference sequence). CDR3 loop: CASNPRNTGELFF. CDR3 DNA sequence: TGTGCCAGCAATCCGCGTAACACCGGGGAGCTGTTTTTT.

CDR3 sequence reads: CASRPWGIGELFF. CDR3 DNA sequence: TGTGCCAGCAGGCCGTGGGGGATCGGGGAGCTGTTTTTT. This chain connects TRBV28 to TRBJ2-2; D may match TRBD1 or TRBD2 (5 bases each). Trimming shortened V by 6 bases and J by 7 bases, and 12 bases separated the two germline ends. Germline CDR1 reads MDHEN; CDR2 reads SYDVKM. The CDR3 has 13 amino acids.

This clonotype was observed once. V and J are TRBV6-4 and TRBJ2-3; unclear D gene. In germline, CDR1 is MRHNA, CDR2 SNTAGT. The CDR3 is made up of 13 amino acids. Trimming removed 3 bases at V and 2 bases at J, with 6 bases between. CDR3: CASSEGSTDTQYF. CDR3 DNA sequence: TGTGCCAGCAGTGAGGGCTCCACAGATACGCAGTATTTT.

V gene TRBV11-2 combines with J gene TRBJ1-5; TRBD1 agrees at 9 bases. The germline CDR1 and CDR2 sequences are SGHAT and FQNNGV. The ends lost 2 bases at V and 1 base at J; junction bases unmatched: 15. CDR3 length: 20 amino acids. CDR3 region: CASSLFGTGYDGGSNQPQHF. The CDR3 DNA reads as TGTGCCAGCAGCTTATTCGGGACAGGGTATGATGGAGGGAGCAATCAGCCCCAGCATTTT.

The chain couples TRBV7-8 to TRBJ2-2; TRBD1 matches 9 bases. J gave up 5 bases and V 5 bases, and 6 bases lay outside the gene matches. Germline V CDR1 and CDR2: SGHVS, FQNEAQ. The CDR3 extends over 15 amino acids. CDR3 loop: CASSPRDRVTGELFF. CDR3 in DNA: TGTGCCAGCAGCCCCCGGGACAGGGTAACCGGGGAGCTGTTTTTT.

The chain recombines TRBV29-1 with TRBJ1-5, with D maybe TRBD1 (5 bases). Germline lookup yields CDR1 SQVTM and CDR2 ANQGSEA. The length of the CDR3 is 12 residues. Between the trimmed V and J ends, which lost 0 bases and 6 bases, there was a span of 6 bases. The CDR3 coding sequence is TGCAGCGTTGAAGAAGGGGTTCAGCCCCAGCATTTT. Its protein product is CSVEEGVQPQHF.

The gene calls are TRBV7-2 and TRBJ2-5; D may correspond to TRBD1 or TRBD2 (5 bases each). The CDR3 is 20 amino acids. Between the trimmed V and J ends, which lost 0 bases and 1 base, there was a span of 24 bases. CDR1 and CDR2 from the germline V gene are SGHTA and FQGNSA. The CDR3 DNA sequence: TGTGCCAGCAGCTTAGCGTTATTGAGTATGGGGGTCACCTCCCAAGAGACCCAGTACTTC. Encoded protein: CASSLALLSMGVTSQETQYF.

The chain couples TRBV18 to TRBJ2-6, with D tentatively TRBD2 (6 bases). Per the germline V gene, CDR1 is KGHSH and CDR2 is LQKENI. Trimming removed 2 bases from V and 11 bases from J, with 13 bases in between. The CDR3 length is 14 residues. CDR3 sequence (DNA): TGTGCCAGCTCACCAGCGGGGTACCCACACGTCCTGACTTTC. It is translated as CASSPAGYPHVLTF.

J is TRBJ1-1 and V is TRBV7-9, with 8 bases matching TRBD1. The CDR3 has 14 residues. The V segment lost 5 bases and the J segment 1 base; nucleotides outside the gene matches: 3. Germline values: CDR1 SEHNR, CDR2 FQNEAQ (reference sequence). CDR3 coding DNA: TGTGCCAGCAGCCCCCAGGGGGCGAACACTGAAGCTTTCTTT. Translating gives CASSPQGANTEAFF.

This clonotype is a singleton in its sample. The rearrangement links TRBV12-3 or TRBV12-4 to TRBJ1-2, with a possible D match to TRBD1 (5 bases). This CDR3 is 12 amino acids long. Trimming pared 0 bases from V and 14 bases from J, leaving 13 bases between. This CDR3 is CASSLAGASCTF. The CDR3 bases are TGTGCCAGCAGTTTAGCTGGGGCTTCCTGTACCTTC.

This chain uses TRBV11-2 with TRBJ2-6; 8 bases are shared with TRBD1. The CDR3 is 20 residues long. Unmatched junction bases numbered 12, after V lost 2 bases and J lost 0 bases. Germline CDR1 is SGHAT and CDR2 is FQNNGV. CDR3 bases: TGTGCCAGCAGCTTAAGGGGAGCCGGGACAGGACGCTCTGGGGCCAACGTCCTGACTTTC. Residues: CASSLRGAGTGRSGANVLTF.

The chain carries TRBV29-1 and TRBJ1-1; no clear D gene. The length of the CDR3 is 14 residues. V was clipped by 4 bases and J by 0 bases, with 12 bases between them. Germline V CDR1 and CDR2: SQVTM, ANQGSEA. The CDR3 protein is CSVGEMVVNTEAFF. The CDR3 coding sequence is TGCAGCGTTGGGGAAATGGTCGTGAACACTGAAGCTTTCTTT.

The chain links TRBV29-1 to TRBJ2-5; 10 bases are a match to TRBD2. Trimming at V came to 7 bases and at J to 5 bases, leaving 4 bases not matched to a gene. The CDR3 spans 12 residues. Germline loops: CDR1 SQVTM, CDR2 ANQGSEA. Written as DNA, the CDR3 is TGCAGCGGTAGCGGGGGGACCGAGACCCAGTACTTC. This sequence encodes CSGSGGTETQYF.

The chain recombines TRBV10-3 with TRBJ2-7; no clear D. Trimming stripped 2 bases from V and 0 bases from J, with 2 bases between. This CDR3 contains 12 residues. Per the germline V gene, CDR1 is ENHRY and CDR2 is SYGVKD. CDR3 bases: TGTGCCATCAGTGAGGGCTCCTACGAGCAGTACTTC. It specifies CAISEGSYEQYF.

This clonotype was detected only once. This sequence joins TRBV6-1 and TRBJ2-3; a possible D gene is TRBD2 (5 bases). Trimming took 3 bases from V and 5 from J, leaving 12 bases between them. The CDR3 spans 14 residues. Germline values: CDR1 MNHNS, CDR2 SASEGT. In nucleotides, the CDR3 is TGTGCCAGCAGTGAGAGACTACGCGAAGATACGCAGTATTTT. Translation gives CASSERLREDTQYF.

V and J are TRBV29-1 and TRBJ2-1, with 15 nucleotides matching TRBD2. The germline gives CDR1 SQVTM, CDR2 ANQGSEA. CDR3 length equals 16 residues. The V gene end was trimmed by 5 bases and the J gene end by 12 bases; junction bases not matched to a gene: 14. The CDR3 sequence: CSVSKPGLAGGGGQFF. CDR3 nucleotide sequence: TGCAGCGTTAGCAAACCTGGACTAGCGGGAGGGGGCGGGCAGTTCTTC.

The J gene is TRBJ2-4, the V gene TRBV2; no reliable D call. The ends were cut back, 5 bases at V and 9 bases at J, with 11 bases in the middle. This CDR3 comprises 12 residues. Germline V gene sequence: CDR1 SNHLY, CDR2 FYNNEI. The CDR3 DNA reads as TGTGCCAGCAGTCTCAACTTGGGCATTCAGTACTTC. Its protein product is CASSLNLGIQYF.

The chain carries TRBV5-1 and TRBJ1-4, with D uncertain. V was clipped by 5 bases and J by 0 bases, with 11 bases between them. The germline V gene encodes CDR1 SGHRS and CDR2 YFSETQ. The CDR3 covers 15 residues. CDR3: CASRPTVTTNEKLFF. CDR3 in DNA: TGCGCCAGCAGACCCACGGTGACAACTAATGAAAAACTGTTTTTT.

This clonotype came up once. The V call is TRBV28, the J call TRBJ1-2, with D possibly being TRBD1 (6 bases). This CDR3 has 12 residues. Trimming cost V 8 bases and J 5 bases, with 12 bases left between them. Germline V CDR1 and CDR2: MDHEN, SYDVKM. This CDR3 is CASYRVGYGYTF. The CDR3 DNA sequence: TGTGCCAGCTACAGGGTAGGGTATGGCTACACCTTC.

The chain combines TRBV28 with TRBJ2-5, with a weak D call TRBD2 (6 bases). V lost 4 bases to trimming and J lost 3 bases, with 9 bases between them. From germline, CDR1 is MDHEN and CDR2 SYDVKM. The CDR3 consists of 13 residues. The CDR3 nucleotides are TGTGCCAGCAGTTGGGCTAGCGAAGAGACCCAGTACTTC. Protein product: CASSWASEETQYF.

This clonotype was seen once. The chain has TRBV20-1 and TRBJ2-1; the match to TRBD2 covers 7 bases. Trimming cost V 0 bases and J 6 bases; bases outside gene matches: 11. CDR3 length: 16 residues. Germline V CDR1 and CDR2: DFQATT, SNEGSKA (reference sequence). The CDR3 coding sequence is TGCAGTGCTAGAGACCCTGGGGCGGGAGCAGGCAATGAGCAGTTCTTC. As protein: CSARDPGAGAGNEQFF.

The V call is TRBV29-1, the J call TRBJ2-7, with unresolved D. Looked up from germline, CDR1 is SQVTM and CDR2 is ANQGSEA. The CDR3 length is 12 residues. Trimming left V 7 bases short and J 3 bases short, with 13 bases between. CDR3 sequence (DNA): TGCAGCGCCCGCTACAACGGCTACGAGCAGTACTTC. Encoded protein: CSARYNGYEQYF.